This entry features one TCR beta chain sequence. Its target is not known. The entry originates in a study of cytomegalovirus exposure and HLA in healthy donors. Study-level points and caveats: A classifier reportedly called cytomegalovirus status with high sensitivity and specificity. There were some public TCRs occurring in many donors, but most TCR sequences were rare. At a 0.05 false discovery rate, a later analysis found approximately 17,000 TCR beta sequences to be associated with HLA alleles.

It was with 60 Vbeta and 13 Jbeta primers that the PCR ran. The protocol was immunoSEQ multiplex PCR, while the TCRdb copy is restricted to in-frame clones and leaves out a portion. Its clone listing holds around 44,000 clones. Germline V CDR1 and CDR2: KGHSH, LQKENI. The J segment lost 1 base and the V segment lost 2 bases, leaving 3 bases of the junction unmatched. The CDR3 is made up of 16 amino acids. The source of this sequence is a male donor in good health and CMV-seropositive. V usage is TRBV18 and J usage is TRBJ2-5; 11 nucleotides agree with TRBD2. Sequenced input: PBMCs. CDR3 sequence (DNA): TGTGCCAGCTCACCAATACTAGCGGGGGTCCAAGAGACCCAGTACTTC. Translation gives CASSPILAGVQETQYF.